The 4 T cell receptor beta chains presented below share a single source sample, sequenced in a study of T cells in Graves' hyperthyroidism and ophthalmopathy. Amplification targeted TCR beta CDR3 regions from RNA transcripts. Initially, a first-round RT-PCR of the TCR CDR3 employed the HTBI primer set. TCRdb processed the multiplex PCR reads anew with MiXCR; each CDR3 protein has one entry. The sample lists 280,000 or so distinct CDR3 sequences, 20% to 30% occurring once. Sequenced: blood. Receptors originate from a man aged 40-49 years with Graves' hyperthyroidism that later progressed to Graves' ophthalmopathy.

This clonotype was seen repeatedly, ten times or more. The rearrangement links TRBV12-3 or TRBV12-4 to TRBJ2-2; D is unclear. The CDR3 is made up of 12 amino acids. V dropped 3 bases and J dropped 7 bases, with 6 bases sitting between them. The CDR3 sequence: CASSFAFGELFF. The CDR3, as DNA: TGTGCCAGCAGTTTTGCCTTCGGGGAGCTGTTTTTT.

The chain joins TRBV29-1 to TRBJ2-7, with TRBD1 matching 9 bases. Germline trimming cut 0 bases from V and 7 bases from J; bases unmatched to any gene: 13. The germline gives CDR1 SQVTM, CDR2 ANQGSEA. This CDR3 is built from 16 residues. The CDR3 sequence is CSVEDRPGQGVEEQYF. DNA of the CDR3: TGCAGCGTTGAAGATCGTCCGGGACAGGGCGTCGAGGAGCAGTACTTC.

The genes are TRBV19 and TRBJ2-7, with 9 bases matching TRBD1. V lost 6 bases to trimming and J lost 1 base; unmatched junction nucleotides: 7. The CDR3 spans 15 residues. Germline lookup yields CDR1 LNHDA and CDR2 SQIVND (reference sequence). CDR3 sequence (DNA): TGTGCCAGTAGGCCGACAGGGGGTATTTCCTACGAGCAGTACTTC. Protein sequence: CASRPTGGISYEQYF. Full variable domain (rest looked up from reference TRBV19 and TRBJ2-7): DGGITQSPKYLFRKEGQNVTLSCEQNLNHDAMYWYRQDPGQGLRLIYYSQIVNDFQKGDIAEGYSVSREKKESFPLTVTSAQKNPTAFYLCASRPTGGISYEQYFGPGTRLTVT.

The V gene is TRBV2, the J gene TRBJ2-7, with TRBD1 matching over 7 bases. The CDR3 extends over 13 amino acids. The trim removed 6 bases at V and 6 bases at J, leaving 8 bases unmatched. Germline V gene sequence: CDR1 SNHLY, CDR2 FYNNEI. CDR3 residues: CASRPTGVGEQYF. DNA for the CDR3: TGTGCCAGCAGGCCCACAGGGGTTGGCGAGCAGTACTTC.